A single sample is the source of the 23 T cell receptor beta chains below, sequenced in a study of cytomegalovirus exposure and HLA in healthy donors. The PCR was carried out with 60 Vbeta primers and 13 Jbeta primers. Clones were sequenced by immunoSEQ multiplex PCR, and TCRdb holds only the in-frame ones, with some missing. This table has 35,000 to 45,000 clones, more than 60% appearing once. The sample taken for sequencing was PBMCs. The receptors originated from a man aged 25 to 40 in good health and CMV-seronegative.

The rearrangement uses TRBV29-1 and TRBJ1-1; 11 nucleotides match TRBD1. V gave up 8 bases and J gave up 4 bases; unmatched junction bases: 9. Germline CDR1 and CDR2: SQVTM and ANQGSEA. This CDR3 has 14 amino acids. The CDR3 sequence: CSFRPGQGGTEAFF. For the CDR3, the DNA is TGCAGCTTTCGTCCGGGACAGGGGGGCACTGAAGCTTTCTTT.

V and J are TRBV19 and TRBJ2-3, with 9 positions matching TRBD1. This CDR3 is built from 14 residues. Germline V gene data show CDR1 as LNHDA and CDR2 as SQIVND (reference sequence). Trimming cost V 6 bases and J 2 bases; bases outside gene matches: 3. As DNA, the CDR3 is TGTGCCAGTAGACAGGGGGCACTCACAGATACGCAGTATTTT. It encodes CASRQGALTDTQYF.

This chain connects TRBV4-2 to TRBJ1-1; D gene unclear. This CDR3 comprises 15 residues. V was trimmed by 1 base and J by 1 base, leaving 10 bases between them. Germline V gene sequence: CDR1 LGHNA, CDR2 YNFKEQ. CDR3 protein: CASSQGGKSNTEAFF. CDR3 coding DNA: TGTGCCAGCAGCCAAGGCGGGAAATCGAACACTGAAGCTTTCTTT.

This rearrangement joins TRBV7-2 to TRBJ2-1; 8 nucleotides line up with TRBD1. Trimming removed 5 bases from V and 4 bases from J; junction bases left unmatched: 13. The CDR3 consists of 17 residues. Per germline, CDR1 SGHTA and CDR2 FQGNSA. For the CDR3, the DNA is TGTGCCAGCAGCCCAACTTCAGGGACAGGATTATACAATGAGCAGTTCTTC. Translation gives CASSPTSGTGLYNEQFF.

In this sample, this clone turned up a few times. The J gene is TRBJ2-1, the V gene TRBV4-1; 10 positions agree with TRBD2. In germline, CDR1 is MGHRA, CDR2 YSYEKL. V lost 2 bases and J lost 1; bases outside the gene matches: 2. This CDR3 comprises 16 residues. CDR3 amino acids: CASSQISGRSYNEQFF. CDR3 DNA: TGCGCCAGCAGCCAAATTAGCGGGAGGTCCTACAATGAGCAGTTCTTC.

This chain links TRBV6-5 with TRBJ2-7; 9 nucleotides agree with TRBD1. This CDR3 is built from 14 residues. With 5 bases clipped from V and 5 bases from J, the junction kept 7 bases outside the gene matches. Per germline, CDR1 MNHEY and CDR2 SVGAGI. The CDR3 nucleotides are TGTGCCAGCAGTCGAATCCGACAGGGGGACGAGCAGTACTTC. This sequence encodes CASSRIRQGDEQYF.

The chain carries TRBV5-1 and TRBJ2-5; 8 nucleotides agree with TRBD2. V lost 6 bases to trimming and J lost 2 bases; unmatched junction nucleotides: 3. Per germline, CDR1 SGHRS and CDR2 YFSETQ. The CDR3 extends over 13 amino acids. This CDR3 is CASKAGGQETQYF. CDR3 DNA sequence: TGCGCCAGCAAGGCGGGGGGTCAAGAGACCCAGTACTTC.

The chain combines TRBV7-9 with TRBJ1-1, with D possibly matching TRBD1 (5 bases). Trimming removed 5 bases from V and 5 bases from J, with 18 bases in between. CDR1 SEHNR and CDR2 FQNEAQ come from the germline V gene (reference sequence). The CDR3 totals 15 residues. The CDR3 is CASSERGRVGTEAFF. The DNA for the CDR3 is TGTGCCAGCAGCGAGCGGGGCAGGGTGGGTACTGAAGCTTTCTTT.

The chain joins TRBV9 to TRBJ2-7; D not resolved. The CDR3 spans 12 residues. Trimming stripped 2 bases from V and 5 bases from J, with 8 bases between. From germline, CDR1 is SGDLS and CDR2 YYNGEE. CDR3 residues: CASSVNQDEQYF. Here the CDR3 DNA reads TGTGCCAGCAGCGTTAATCAGGACGAGCAGTACTTC.

The chain joins TRBV13 to TRBJ2-6, with D uncertain. V lost 5 bases, J lost 2 bases, and 7 bases lay in between. Germline CDR1 PRHDT, CDR2 FYEKMQ (reference sequence). The CDR3 consists of 14 residues. The CDR3 protein is CASSPHTGANVLTF. DNA for the CDR3: TGTGCCAGCAGCCCACACACTGGGGCCAACGTCCTGACTTTC.

This clone turned up a few times. The V call is TRBV4-3, the J call TRBJ1-4; 8 nucleotides match TRBD1. CDR1 LGHNA and CDR2 YSLEER come from the germline V gene. The J segment lost 4 bases and the V segment lost 2 bases, leaving 3 bases of the junction unmatched. This CDR3 has 15 amino acids. Here the CDR3 reads CASSQRQGYNEKLFF. In DNA form, the CDR3 reads TGCGCCAGCAGCCAACGACAGGGGTATAATGAAAAACTGTTTTTT.

Concerning this clone: The conserved phenylalanine or tryptophan is not found at the CDR3 terminus, so this likely reflects a read error. The gene calls are TRBV10-3 and TRBJ1-1; D remains ambiguous. Germline values: CDR1 ENHRY, CDR2 SYGVKD. The V and J ends lost 10 bases and 4 bases respectively, with 22 bases between them. This CDR3 spans 15 amino acids. In nucleotides, the CDR3 is TGTGCCACCTCAAACCCCGACGGGGAGGCCACTGAAGCTTTCGTT. Translating gives CATSNPDGEATEAFV.

The chain joins TRBV15 to TRBJ1-5; 7 bases map to TRBD1. CDR3 size: 15 residues. The V and J ends lost 3 bases and 4 bases, in that order; junction bases with no gene match: 6. Germline CDR1 LNHNV, CDR2 YYDKDF (reference sequence). The CDR3 DNA reads as TGTGCCACCAGCAGCCGCACAGGGGATAATCAGCCCCAGCATTTT. It yields the protein CATSSRTGDNQPQHF.

The gene calls are TRBV7-8 and TRBJ2-5; 7 bases map to TRBD1. Germline CDR1 SGHVS, CDR2 FQNEAQ. The CDR3 is 14 amino acids. The junction had 7 bases not matched to a gene; V was cut back by 4 bases and J by 5 bases. The CDR3 DNA reads as TGTGCCAGCAGCTCCTACAGGGGCCGCGAGACCCAGTACTTC. Its protein is CASSSYRGRETQYF. The whole variable domain, filled in from reference TRBV7-8 and TRBJ2-5, reads GAGVSQSPRYKVAKRGQDVALRCDPISGHVSLFWYQQALGQGPEFLTYFQNEAQLDKSGLPSDRFFAERPEGSVSTLKIQRTQQEDSAVYLCASSSYRGRETQYFGPGTRLLVL.

This clone occurred a few times. The rearrangement links TRBV7-2 to TRBJ1-2; 7 nucleotides align to TRBD1. The V segment lost 2 bases and the J segment 4 bases; nucleotides outside the gene matches: 7. There are 15 residues in the CDR3. Germline CDR1 reads SGHTA; CDR2 reads FQGNSA. Here the CDR3 DNA reads TGTGCCAGCAGCTTAAGCGAAGGGACAGCCTATGGCTACACCTTC. Its translation: CASSLSEGTAYGYTF.

This clone was seen a few times. The chain has TRBV5-4 and TRBJ2-5; 8 bases line up with TRBD1. The CDR3 totals 15 residues. V dropped 0 bases and J dropped 5; count of bases not matched to a gene: 6. Germline values: CDR1 SGHNT, CDR2 YYREEE (reference sequence). CDR3 amino acids: CASSLGTGLGETQYF. CDR3 sequence (DNA): TGTGCCAGCAGCTTGGGGACAGGGCTGGGGGAGACCCAGTACTTC.

This clone appeared a single time. The CDR3 sequence: CASSSVTDTQYF. The CDR3 DNA reads TGTGCCAGCAGTTCGGTCACAGATACGCAGTATTTT. The V call is TRBV28, the J call TRBJ2-3, with unresolved D. The CDR3 runs to 12 residues. Germline V lookup: CDR1 MDHEN, CDR2 SYDVKM. V lost 4 bases, J lost 2 bases, and 4 bases lay in between.

The genes are TRBV4-3 and TRBJ1-6; TRBD1 matches at 7 bases. J lost 7 bases, V lost 2 bases, and 2 bases had no gene match. The CDR3 contains 14 residues. From germline, CDR1 is LGHNA and CDR2 YSLEER. In DNA, the CDR3 is TGCGCCAGCAGCCAATGGGACAGCAATTCACCCCTCCACTTT. Translating gives CASSQWDSNSPLHF.

This chain uses TRBV6-5 with TRBJ2-4, with D possibly matching TRBD1 (5 bases). The CDR3 runs 14 residues. V lost 6 bases and J lost 6, with 15 bases in between. Germline assignment: CDR1 MNHEY and CDR2 SVGAGI. The CDR3 sequence: CASSRLDSLNIQYF. Here the CDR3 DNA reads TGTGCCAGCAGCCGCCTCGACAGCCTAAACATTCAGTACTTC.

The V and J genes are TRBV2 and TRBJ2-1; D uncertain. Germline V lookup: CDR1 SNHLY, CDR2 FYNNEI. The V end was cut by 8 bases, the J end by 10 bases, with 9 bases between. The CDR3 has 10 residues. CDR3 sequence (DNA): TGTGCCAGCCAGGCCTACGAGCAGTTCTTC. It translates to CASQAYEQFF.

V gene TRBV4-1 combines with J gene TRBJ1-3; TRBD1 aligns across 10 bases. This CDR3 is built from 20 residues. CDR1 MGHRA and CDR2 YSYEKL come from the germline V gene. After removal of 0 bases from V and 1 base from J, the junction contained 12 bases not matched to a gene. CDR3 protein: CASSQDLGDRGPGSGNTIYF. The CDR3 DNA reads TGCGCCAGCAGCCAAGATTTAGGAGACAGGGGGCCGGGATCTGGAAACACCATATATTTT.

The rearrangement uses TRBV21-1 and TRBJ1-6. TRBV21-1 is flagged as a pseudogene. The CDR3 runs 13 residues. This CDR3 reads CASSEGDNSPLHF. The CDR3 nucleotides read TGTGCCAGCAGCGAGGGAGATAATTCACCCCTCCACTTT.

This clone was seen more than once but under ten times. The rearrangement uses TRBV6-1 and TRBJ2-7; weak D call: TRBD2 (6 bases). The CDR3 spans 15 residues. Trimming removed 1 base from V and 3 bases from J, with 13 bases in between. Germline V gene data show CDR1 as MNHNS and CDR2 as SASEGT. The CDR3 DNA follows: TGTGCCAGCAGTGAAGGGGGAGGCCCATTCTACGAGCAGTACTTC. Translated: CASSEGGGPFYEQYF.